This entry is about one TCR beta chain. These data come from a study of blood T cell repertoires in COVID-19. Study-wide context: Both acute and convalescent COVID-19 samples were obtained from the United States, Italy and Spain. Sample material is recorded as cDNA or gDNA derived from T cells, B-cell-depleted T cells, or PBMCs.

Measured with immunoSEQ multiplex PCR; TCRdb has only the in-frame clones, and not every one. Found here are about 230,000 clones, 70% to 90% of them singletons; the top ten hold approximately 12%. Sequenced input: peripheral blood. This clonotype was obtained from a woman aged 18-30 years who had recovered from COVID-19.

The DNA for the CDR3 is TGTGCCTGGAGCGGCGGGGGCGAGCAGTACTTC. Its translation is CAWSGGGEQYF. The chain is built from TRBV30 and TRBJ2-7, with TRBD2 matching 7 bases. The CDR3 spans 11 residues. CDR1 is GTSNPN and CDR2 is SVGIG in the germline V gene (reference sequence). The V gene end was trimmed by 3 bases and the J gene end by 6 bases; junction bases not matched to a gene: 2.